This entry is about one T cell receptor beta chain. The data were obtained in a study of blood T cell repertoires in COVID-19. About the study: The samples span acute and convalescent COVID-19 from the United States, Italy and Spain. Nucleic acid was either cDNA or gDNA, and it came from T cells, B-cell-depleted T cells, or PBMCs.

In the original workflow: For nucleated cells, counts were estimated from reference gene primer amplification. Some clones are missing from TCRdb's copy, which holds only in-frame ones; the method was immunoSEQ multiplex PCR. The DNA was the basis for D and trimming; V, J and clone size are from that table. The top ten clones hold 6.5% of a sample with some 370,000 clones, nearly 90% of them seen once. Sequenced: peripheral blood. This TCR derives from a man in his late teens or twenties with active or convalescent COVID-19.

This chain's CDR3 is CASSFLPGELFF. The DNA for the CDR3 is TGTGCCAGCAGCTTCCTACCCGGGGAGCTGTTTTTT. The V call is TRBV28, the J call TRBJ2-2; no reliable D call. The V end was cut by 6 bases, the J end by 6 bases, with 8 bases between. The germline CDR1 and CDR2 sequences are MDHEN and SYDVKM. This CDR3 region has 12 residues.